This TCR beta chain stems from a study of cytomegalovirus exposure and HLA in healthy donors. V gave up 6 bases and J gave up 4 bases; unmatched junction bases: 11. The CDR3 spans 15 residues. Germline CDR1 is MNHEY and CDR2 is SVGAGI. Vbeta (60) and Jbeta (13) primers were used in the PCR. Profiled with immunoSEQ multiplex PCR; TCRdb holds only in-frame clones, not every one. The sample gives about 160,000 clones, about 71% of which show up once; less than 3.5% is in the top ten. The clonotype was recovered from a woman in her forties in good health and CMV-seropositive. Source material: PBMCs. The genes are TRBV6-5 and TRBJ2-7, with TRBD1 matching 8 bases. The CDR3 DNA sequence: TGTGCCAGCAGAACCGGACAGGGCGTCTATTACGAGCAGTACTTC. This translates into CASRTGQGVYYEQYF.